The clone carrying this T cell receptor beta chain was counted ten times or more. The sample comes from a study of regulatory T cells in long-lasting Graves disease. On the study more broadly: For under 3 months, newly diagnosed Graves' patients had been taking antithyroid drugs.

With iRepertoire HTBI primers and Arm-PCR of CDR3 regions, TCR beta libraries were built. TCRdb re-analysed the multiplex PCR reads in MiXCR, keeping a single row per CDR3 protein. The data hold roughly 320,000 distinct CDR3 sequences, with roughly 17% observed a single time. Time point indicated: newly diagnosed GD, antithyroid drugs for less than 3 months. Following extraction of RNA from PBMCs, that RNA was used to make the TCR library. The V end lost 1 base, the J end lost 3 bases, and 9 bases lay between the germline ends. The CDR3 has 14 residues. Germline loops: CDR1 LGHDT, CDR2 YNNKEL (reference sequence). In addition, the sample was reused for a study of T cells in Graves' hyperthyroidism and ophthalmopathy. That paper notes: Most clonotypes that expanded in the thyroid above 0.001 also showed up in blood.

Specimen: peripheral blood mononuclear cells (PBMCs), collected at new diagnosis, from a patient treated with antithyroid drugs. The chain joins TRBV3-1 to TRBJ1-1; D gene uncertain. The sequence was collected from a man aged 35 to 55 with Graves disease. The CDR3 loop reads CASSQVVSHTEAFF. The CDR3 DNA reads TGTGCCAGCAGCCAAGTAGTCTCCCACACTGAAGCTTTCTTT.